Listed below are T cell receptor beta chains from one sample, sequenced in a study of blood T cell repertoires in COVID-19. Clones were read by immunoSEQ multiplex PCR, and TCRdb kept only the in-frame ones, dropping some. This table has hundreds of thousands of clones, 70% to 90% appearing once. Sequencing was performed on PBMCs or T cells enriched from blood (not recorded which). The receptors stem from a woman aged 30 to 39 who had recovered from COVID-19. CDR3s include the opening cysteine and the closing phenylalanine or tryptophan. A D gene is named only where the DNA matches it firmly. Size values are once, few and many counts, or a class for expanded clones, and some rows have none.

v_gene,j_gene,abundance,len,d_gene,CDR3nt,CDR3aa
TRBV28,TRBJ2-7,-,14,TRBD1,TGTGCCAGCAGTTCCGGGACAGGGTCCTACGAGCAGTACTTC,CASSSGTGSYEQYF
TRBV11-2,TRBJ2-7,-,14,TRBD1,TGTGCCAGCAGCTCGACTGGGACAGTCTACGAGCAGTACTTC,CASSSTGTVYEQYF
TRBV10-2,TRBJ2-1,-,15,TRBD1,TGCGCCAGCAGAGGAGTTCGGGACAGATTCAATGAGCAGTTCTTC,CASRGVRDRFNEQFF
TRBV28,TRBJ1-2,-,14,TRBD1,TGTGCCAGCAGTACTAACAGGGGTAACTATGGCTACACCTTC,CASSTNRGNYGYTF
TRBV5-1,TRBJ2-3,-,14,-,TGCGCCAGCAGCTCCCAGGGGCCTTCAGGTGGTAGCGATTTT,CASSSQGPSGGSDF
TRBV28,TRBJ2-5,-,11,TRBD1,TGTGCCAGCAGTCGGACAGGGGGCCCTTACTTC,CASSRTGGPYF
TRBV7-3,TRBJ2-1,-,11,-,TGTGCCAGCAGCACCGGACAGGAGCAGTTCTTC,CASSTGQEQFF
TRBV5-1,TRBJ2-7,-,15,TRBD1,TGCGCCAGCAGCAGGGGACAGCTAAGTACCTACGAGCAGTACTTC,CASSRGQLSTYEQYF
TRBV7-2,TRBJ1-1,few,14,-,TGTGCCAGCAGCTTGGACAGAGGCAACACTGAAGCTTTCTTT,CASSLDRGNTEAFF
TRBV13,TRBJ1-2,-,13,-,TGTGCCAGCAGCACCGGACAAGCTAGGGGCTACACCTTC,CASSTGQARGYTF
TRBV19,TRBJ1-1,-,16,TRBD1,TGTGCCAGTAGTCTCCACTGGACAGGGATAAACACTGAAGCTTTCTTT,CASSLHWTGINTEAFF
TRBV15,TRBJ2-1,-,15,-,TGTGCCACCAGCTTTCGAATGGAGTCATACAATGAGCAGTTCTTC,CATSFRMESYNEQFF
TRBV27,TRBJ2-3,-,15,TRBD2,TGTGCCAGCAGTTTCAGCGGGAGATGGGGAGATACGCAGTATTTT,CASSFSGRWGDTQYF
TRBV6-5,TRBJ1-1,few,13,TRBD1,TGTGCCAGCTATCCGGGACAGGGGTTTGAAGCTTTCTTT,CASYPGQGFEAFF
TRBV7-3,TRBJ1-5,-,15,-,TGTGCCAGCAGCTTAAACGGTTATAGCAATCAGCCCCAGCATTTT,CASSLNGYSNQPQHF
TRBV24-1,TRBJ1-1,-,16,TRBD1,TGTGCCCCGCCTCGGGACAGGGGAGTGGGGAACACTGAAGCTTTCTTT,CAPPRDRGVGNTEAFF
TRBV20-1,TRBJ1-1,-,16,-,TGCAGTGCTAGTCAATGGGGCCAGCCAGGTAACACTGAAGCTTTCTTT,CSASQWGQPGNTEAFF
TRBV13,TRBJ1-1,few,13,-,TGTGCCAGCAGGTCCGCAGGGGTCCCTGAAGCTTTCTTT,CASRSAGVPEAFF
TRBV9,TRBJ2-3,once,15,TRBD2,TGTGCCAGCAGCGAGGGGACTACCCCGGGAGATACGCAGTATTTT,CASSEGTTPGDTQYF
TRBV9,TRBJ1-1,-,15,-,TGTGCCAGCAGCCCCATCGGAGGGGTGAACACTGAAGCTTTCTTT,CASSPIGGVNTEAFF
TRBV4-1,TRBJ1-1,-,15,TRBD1,TGCGCCAGCAGCCCGCCTCAGGGTCTGACAGGGGGAGCTTTCTTT,CASSPPQGLTGGAFF
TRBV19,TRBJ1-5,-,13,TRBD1,TGTGCCAGCACGGACAGGAGTAATCAGCCCCAGCATTTT,CASTDRSNQPQHF
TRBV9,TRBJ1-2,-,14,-,TGTGCCAGCAGCGTAGCGGGAACGGGGTATGGCTACACCTTC,CASSVAGTGYGYTF
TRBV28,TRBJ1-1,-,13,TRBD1,TGTGCCAGCAGTGGGGACAGGAGCACTGAAGCTTTCTTT,CASSGDRSTEAFF
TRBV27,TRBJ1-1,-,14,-,TGTGCCAGCAGTTCGGGGGGCGCCCACACTGAAGCTTTCTTT,CASSSGGAHTEAFF
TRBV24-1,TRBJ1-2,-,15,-,TGTGCCACCAGTTGGGGAACAGCGGAGTCTAGCGGCTACACCTTC,CATSWGTAESSGYTF
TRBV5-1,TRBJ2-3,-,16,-,TGCGCCAGCAGCTTGGCCCTAGGAACTAGCACAGATACGCAGTATTTT,CASSLALGTSTDTQYF
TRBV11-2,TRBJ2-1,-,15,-,TGTGCCAGCAGCTTTTTGTCGCCCAGTAACAATGAGCAGTTCTTC,CASSFLSPSNNEQFF
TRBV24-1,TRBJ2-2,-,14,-,TGTGCCACCAGCCTAGCCGGCGACACCGGGGAGCTGTTTTTT,CATSLAGDTGELFF
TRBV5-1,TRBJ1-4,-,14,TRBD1,TGCGCCAGCGGCGGACAGGGGTTAAATGAAAAACTGTTTTTT,CASGGQGLNEKLFF
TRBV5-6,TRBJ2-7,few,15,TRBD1,TGTGCCAGCAGCTTGTTCGGACAGGGGATGCACGAGCAGTACTTC,CASSLFGQGMHEQYF
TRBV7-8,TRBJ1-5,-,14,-,TGTGCCAGCAGCCTCACCAGGGGCAATCAGCCCCAGCATTTT,CASSLTRGNQPQHF
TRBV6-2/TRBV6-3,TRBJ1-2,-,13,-,TGTGCCAGCAGTTACCCGACTTGGTATGGCTACACCTTC,CASSYPTWYGYTF
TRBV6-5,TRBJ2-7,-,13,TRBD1,TGTGCCAGCAGTCCTGATTACAGGGGGTTTGAGTACTTC,CASSPDYRGFEYF
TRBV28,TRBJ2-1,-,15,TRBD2,TGTGCCAGCTGCCATTGGAGGGAGGGGAGCAATGAGCAGTTCTTC,CASCHWREGSNEQFF
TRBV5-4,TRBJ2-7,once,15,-,TGTGCCAGCAGCTTGGACAGACAGACCACGTACGAGCAGTACTTC,CASSLDRQTTYEQYF
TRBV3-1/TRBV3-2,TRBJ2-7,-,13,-,TGTGCCAGCAGCCAAGGACACTCCTACGAGCAGTACTTC,CASSQGHSYEQYF
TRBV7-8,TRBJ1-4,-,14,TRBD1,TGTGCCAGCAGCTTAGACAGGGGTATAGAAAAACTGTTTTTT,CASSLDRGIEKLFF
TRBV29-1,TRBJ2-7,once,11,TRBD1,TGCAGCGTAACAGGGGCCTACGAGCAGTACTTC,CSVTGAYEQYF
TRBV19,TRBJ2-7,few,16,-,TGTGCCAGTAGTTTGGCCAAGGCGGCAGGGTCAAACGAGCAGTACTTC,CASSLAKAAGSNEQYF
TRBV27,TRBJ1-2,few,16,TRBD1,TGTGCCAGCAGTTTAAACCACAGGGGGCGGATGACGGGCTACACCTTC,CASSLNHRGRMTGYTF
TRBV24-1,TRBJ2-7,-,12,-,TGTGCCACCAGAAGAAGGAGGTACGAGCAGTACTTC,CATRRRRYEQYF
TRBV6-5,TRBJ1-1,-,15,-,TGTGCCAGCAGATCGGGCAGGGTCCTTAATACTGAAGCTTTCTTT,CASRSGRVLNTEAFF
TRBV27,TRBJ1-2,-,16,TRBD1,TGTGCCAGCAGCAAGCGATCACAGGGGCGACACTATGGCTACACCTTC,CASSKRSQGRHYGYTF
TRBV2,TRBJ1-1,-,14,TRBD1,TGTGCCAGCGGTAGACAGGGGATGAACACTGAAGCTTTCTTT,CASGRQGMNTEAFF
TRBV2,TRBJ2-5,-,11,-,TGTGCCAGTGTAAGGGGGGGGACCCAGTACTTC,CASVRGGTQYF
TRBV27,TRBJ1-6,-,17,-,TGTGCCAGCAGTTTAGGACCCCAGGGGTCCTTAGCTTCACCCCTCCACTTT,CASSLGPQGSLASPLHF
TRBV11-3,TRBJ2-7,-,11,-,TGTGCCAGCAGCTGGGAGTACGAGCAGTACTTC,CASSWEYEQYF
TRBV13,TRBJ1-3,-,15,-,TGTGCCAGCAGCTTAACCAGGTTCTCTGGAAACACCATATATTTT,CASSLTRFSGNTIYF
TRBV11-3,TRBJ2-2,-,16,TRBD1,TGTGCCAGCAGCTTAGGATACAGGGGGTACACCGGGGAGCTGTTTTTT,CASSLGYRGYTGELFF
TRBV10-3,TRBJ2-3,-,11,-,TGTGCCATCAGTGACCTAGATACGCAGTATTTT,CAISDLDTQYF
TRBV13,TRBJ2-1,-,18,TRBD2,TGTGCCAGCAGCTTAGGTCTAGCGGGACCCCAATCGGGGAGTGAGCAGTTCTTC,CASSLGLAGPQSGSEQFF
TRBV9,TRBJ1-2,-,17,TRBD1,TGTGCCAGCAGCAACCGGGACAGGGTCACCCTTAACTATGGCTACACCTTC,CASSNRDRVTLNYGYTF
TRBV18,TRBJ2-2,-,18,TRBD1,TGTGCCAGCTCACCACTGCCGGGACAGGCGCCGAACACCGGGGAGCTGTTTTTT,CASSPLPGQAPNTGELFF
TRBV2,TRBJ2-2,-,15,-,TGTGCCAGCAGTGAAACGGGGGTTTTGGGCGGGGAGCTGTTTTTT,CASSETGVLGGELFF
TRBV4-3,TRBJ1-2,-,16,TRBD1,TGCGCCAGCAGCCAAGTCCCGGGACAGGGGGCGCAGGGCTACACCTTC,CASSQVPGQGAQGYTF
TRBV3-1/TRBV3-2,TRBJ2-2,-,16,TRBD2,TGTGCCAGCAGCCAAGAGGCGGGGGGGCCCACCGGGGAGCTGTTTTTT,CASSQEAGGPTGELFF
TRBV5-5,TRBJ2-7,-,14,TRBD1,TGTGCCAGCACCCGTCCGGGACAGGGCTACGAGCAGTACTTC,CASTRPGQGYEQYF